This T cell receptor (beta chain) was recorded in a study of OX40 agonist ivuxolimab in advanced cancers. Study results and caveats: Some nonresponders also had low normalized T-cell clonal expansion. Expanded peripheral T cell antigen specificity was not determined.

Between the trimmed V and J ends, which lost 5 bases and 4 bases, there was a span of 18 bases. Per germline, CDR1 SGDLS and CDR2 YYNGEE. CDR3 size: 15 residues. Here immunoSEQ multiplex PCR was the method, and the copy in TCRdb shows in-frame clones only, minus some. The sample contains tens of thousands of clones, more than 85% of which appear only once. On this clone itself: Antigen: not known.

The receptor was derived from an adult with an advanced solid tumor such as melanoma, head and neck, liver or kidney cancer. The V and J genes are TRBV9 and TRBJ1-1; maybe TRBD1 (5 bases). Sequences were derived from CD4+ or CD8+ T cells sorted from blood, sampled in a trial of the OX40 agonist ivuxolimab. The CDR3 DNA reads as TGTGCCAGCAGTATGGACACCGGGGGGTTCACTGAAGCTTTCTTT. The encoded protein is CASSMDTGGFTEAFF.